This TCR beta chain was sequenced during a study of CD8 T cells in ankylosing spondylitis. TCRdb processed the 5' RACE reads anew with MiXCR; each CDR3 protein has one entry. This sample has tens of thousands of distinct CDR3 sequences, with around 25% found just once. V lost 5 bases and J 3 bases, leaving 14 bases between the germline ends. CDR1 and CDR2 from the germline V gene are SGHKS and YYEKEE (reference sequence). The CDR3 is 14 amino acids. This clonotype showed up just a few times. This clonotype originated in a male donor with ankylosing spondylitis or in good health (not recorded which). The rearrangement links TRBV5-5 to TRBJ1-1; tentative D call: TRBD1 (5 bases). Specimen: blood, either unsorted or a sorted T cell fraction (not recorded which). CDR3 sequence reads: CASSSYLRDTEAFF. The CDR3 DNA follows: TGTGCCAGCAGTTCGTACCTCAGGGACACTGAAGCTTTCTTT.